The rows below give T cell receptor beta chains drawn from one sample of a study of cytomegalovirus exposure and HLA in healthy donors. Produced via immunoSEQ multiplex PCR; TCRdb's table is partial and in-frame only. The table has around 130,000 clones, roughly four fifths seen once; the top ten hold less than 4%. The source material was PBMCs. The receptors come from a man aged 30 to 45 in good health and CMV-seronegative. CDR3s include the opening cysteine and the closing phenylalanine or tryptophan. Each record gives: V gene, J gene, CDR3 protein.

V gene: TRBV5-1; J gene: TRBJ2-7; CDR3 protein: CASSSTGVASYEQYF
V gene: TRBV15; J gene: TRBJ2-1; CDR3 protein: CATSDQGPSYNEQFF
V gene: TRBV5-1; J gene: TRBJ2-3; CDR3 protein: CASSLRVSGGGSTDTQYF
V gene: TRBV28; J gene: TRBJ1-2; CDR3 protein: CASSVSGQGGGYTF
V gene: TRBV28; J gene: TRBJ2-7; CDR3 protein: CASRPTGMIREQYF
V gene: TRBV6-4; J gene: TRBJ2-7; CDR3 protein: CASSDGRSTYF
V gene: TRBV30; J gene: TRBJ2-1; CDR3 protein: CAWRGTSGTYNEQFF
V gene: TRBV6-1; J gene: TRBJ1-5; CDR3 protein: CASKVQITGAQHF
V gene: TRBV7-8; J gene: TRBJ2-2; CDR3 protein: CASSPRLAGDVSGELFF
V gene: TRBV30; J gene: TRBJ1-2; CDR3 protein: CAWMYTYYGYTF
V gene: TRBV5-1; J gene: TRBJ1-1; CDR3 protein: CASSYGQAEAFF
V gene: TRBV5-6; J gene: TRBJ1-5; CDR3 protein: CASSSFDRGHQPQHF
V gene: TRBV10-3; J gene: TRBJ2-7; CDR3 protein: CAISDHSSYEQYF
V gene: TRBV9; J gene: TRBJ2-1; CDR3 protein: CASGASGGAHSEQFF
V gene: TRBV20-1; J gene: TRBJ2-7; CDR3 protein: CSCQGSYEQYF
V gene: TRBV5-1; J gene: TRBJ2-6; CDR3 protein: CASSRRQTSGANVLTF
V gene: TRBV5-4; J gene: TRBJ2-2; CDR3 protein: CASNTGGGGPSNTGELFF
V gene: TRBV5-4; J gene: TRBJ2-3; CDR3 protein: CASSLVGGGSTDTQYF
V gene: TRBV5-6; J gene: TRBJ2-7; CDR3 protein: CASSLETDLYEQYF
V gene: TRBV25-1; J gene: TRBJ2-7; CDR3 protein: CASSRDFPYEQYF
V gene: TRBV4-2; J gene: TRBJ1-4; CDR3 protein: CASSLSGTVKNEKLFF
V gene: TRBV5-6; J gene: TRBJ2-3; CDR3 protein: CASSLSGRVSTDTQYF
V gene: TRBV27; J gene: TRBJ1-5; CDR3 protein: CASSLYQNNQPQHF
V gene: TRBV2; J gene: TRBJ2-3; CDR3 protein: CASSPSGGRSDTQYF
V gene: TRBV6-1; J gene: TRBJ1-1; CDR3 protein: CASRGTAVTEAFF
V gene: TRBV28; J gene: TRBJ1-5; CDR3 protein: CASRIGGDSNQPQHF
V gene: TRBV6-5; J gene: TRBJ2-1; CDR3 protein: CASSYSYSGRYNEQFF
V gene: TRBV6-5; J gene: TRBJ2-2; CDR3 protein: CATSQGPGELFF
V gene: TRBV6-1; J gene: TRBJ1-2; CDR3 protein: CASSGEQGAHYGYTF
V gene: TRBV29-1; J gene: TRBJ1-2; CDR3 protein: CSVAPGQTLYGYTF
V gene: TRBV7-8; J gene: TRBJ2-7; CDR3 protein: CASSPSGVRAEQYF
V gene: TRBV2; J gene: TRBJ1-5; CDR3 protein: CASGSTGGDQPQHF
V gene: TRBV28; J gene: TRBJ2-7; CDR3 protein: CASSLFAGQSEQYF
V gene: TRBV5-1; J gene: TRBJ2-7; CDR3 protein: CASSLALAGDEQYF
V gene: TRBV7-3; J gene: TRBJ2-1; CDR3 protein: CASSLGQGARNEQFF
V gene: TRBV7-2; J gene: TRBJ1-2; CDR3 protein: CASSLGASYGYTF
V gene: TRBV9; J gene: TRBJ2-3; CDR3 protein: CASSVAPGELRTQYF
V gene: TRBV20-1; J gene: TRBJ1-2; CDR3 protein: CSAARGFGYTF
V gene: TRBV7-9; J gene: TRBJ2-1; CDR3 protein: CASSQLTRSIDNEQFF
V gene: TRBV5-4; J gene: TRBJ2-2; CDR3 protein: CASSLPDTGELFF
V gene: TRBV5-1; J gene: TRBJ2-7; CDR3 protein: CASSGTPTYEQYF
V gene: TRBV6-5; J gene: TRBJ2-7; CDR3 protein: CASSYSKGAVVYEQYF
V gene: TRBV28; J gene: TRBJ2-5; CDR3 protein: CASSGGGGEETQYF
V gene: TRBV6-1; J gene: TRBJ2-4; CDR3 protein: CASSVLGQGADLSKNIQYF
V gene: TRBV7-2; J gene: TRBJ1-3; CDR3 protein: CASSLTGLGNTIYF
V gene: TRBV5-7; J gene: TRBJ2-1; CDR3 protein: CASSFRSYNEQFF
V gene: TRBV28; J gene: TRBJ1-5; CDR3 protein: CASSLDSLNQPQHF
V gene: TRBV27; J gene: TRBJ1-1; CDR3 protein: CASSSPVQNTEAFF
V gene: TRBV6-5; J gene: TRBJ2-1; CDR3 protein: CASTPGGSRYNEQFF
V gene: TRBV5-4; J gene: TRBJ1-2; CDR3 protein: CASSFQGDNYGYTF
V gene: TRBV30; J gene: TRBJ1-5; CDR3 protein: CAWCPDRGKPQHF
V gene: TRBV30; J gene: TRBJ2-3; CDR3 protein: CAWSASRSTDTQYF
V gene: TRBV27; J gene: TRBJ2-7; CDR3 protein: CASSLRPPGGGFTYEQYF
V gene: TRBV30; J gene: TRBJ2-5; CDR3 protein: CAWSVSGGQQETQYF
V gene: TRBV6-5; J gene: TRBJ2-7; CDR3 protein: CASSRSGKGFYEQYF